This T cell receptor (beta chain) was documented in a study of cytomegalovirus exposure and HLA in healthy donors. About the research overall: Among about 380 genotyped donors, 65% to 90% fell in the Caucasian-associated ancestry cluster. Overall study findings and caveats: Later analysis associated a missense DCLRE1C variant with TCR beta V- and J-gene trimming. Roughly uniform sequencing depth across donors was assumed, possibly incorrectly.

Use of 60 Vbeta and 13 Jbeta primers characterized the PCR. Assay used: immunoSEQ multiplex PCR; TCRdb lists only in-frame clones, some missing. Its listing shows fewer than 130,000 clones. Concerning this clone itself: Its antigen is currently unknown.

This CDR3 region has 16 residues. V was clipped by 4 bases and J by 2 bases, with 15 bases between them. CDR1 MGHRA and CDR2 YSYEKL come from the germline V gene. The V call is TRBV4-1, the J call TRBJ1-5, with D unclear. The sample comprised PBMCs. This receptor was taken from a man in his forties or fifties in good health and CMV-seronegative. The DNA for the CDR3 is TGCGCCAGCAGCCCCCTCCAATTGGCGGGCAATCAGCCCCAGCATTTT. It translates to CASSPLQLAGNQPQHF.